Here is one TCR beta chain with its context. This CDR3 is built from 14 residues. Authors' methods: Nucleated cell number was recorded as an estimate derived from reference gene primer amplification. The data were produced by immunoSEQ multiplex PCR, yet TCRdb's version contains in-frame clones alone and is incomplete. V and J calls and clone size are those listed in that table; D and trimming were worked out from the DNA. The sample comprises about 300,000 clones, around nine tenths of which are singletons, and roughly 2.8% rests with the top ten. Which cohort a participant joined came from the clinical history participants gave. It was within 2 weeks before study entry that exposed participants met a COVID-19 case. The data derive from a study of blood T cell repertoires in COVID-19. At the level of the study: From T cells, B-cell-depleted T cells, or PBMCs came the material, which was cDNA or gDNA.

Sequences were obtained from PBMCs or T cells enriched from blood (not recorded which). This sequence originates from a woman aged 45-65 years who had been exposed to COVID-19. The chain carries TRBV21-1 and TRBJ1-1; no check of the table's D call, TRBD1, against the DNA was made. TRBV21-1 is annotated as a pseudogene. CDR3 in amino acids: CASIGAGEVTEAFF. The CDR3, as DNA: TGTGCCAGCATCGGAGCAGGGGAAGTCACTGAAGCTTTCTTT.